The T cell receptor beta chain under discussion was sequenced for a study of cytomegalovirus exposure and HLA in healthy donors. Study-wide context: The roughly 120 million unique TCR beta sequences, from roughly 170 million T cells, were found by an earlier analysis. There were 350 to 400 genotyped donors. Of these, 75% to 90% fell in the genetic ancestry cluster associated with self-reported Caucasian donors. Study-wide points: Reported performance of the classifier showed diagnosis of cytomegalovirus status with high specificity and sensitivity. Cytomegalovirus-associated TCR beta chains were listed, numbering some 150.

Concerning this clone: Its matching antigen is unknown.

Vbeta (60) and Jbeta (13) primers were used in the PCR. This table comes from immunoSEQ multiplex PCR, and its TCRdb copy is limited to in-frame clones, with some not included. The sample yields 70,000 to 95,000 clones, around four fifths seen once. Losses at the gene ends were 5 bases for V and 5 bases for J; bases not matched to a gene: 8. The CDR3 sequence is 15 residues long. CDR1 and CDR2 from the germline V gene are SGHVS and FQNEAQ. V and J are TRBV7-8 and TRBJ1-3; TRBD1 agrees at 8 bases. The source of this sequence is a man aged 25 to 40 in good health and CMV-seropositive. Sequencing was done on a sample of PBMCs. In DNA, the CDR3 is TGTGCCAGCAGCCCGGACAGGGCTGCTAGAAACACCATATATTTT. Residues: CASSPDRAARNTIYF. The full variable domain, its missing parts supplied by reference TRBV7-8 and TRBJ1-3, is GAGVSQSPRYKVAKRGQDVALRCDPISGHVSLFWYQQALGQGPEFLTYFQNEAQLDKSGLPSDRFFAERPEGSVSTLKIQRTQQEDSAVYLCASSPDRAARNTIYFGEGSWLTVV.